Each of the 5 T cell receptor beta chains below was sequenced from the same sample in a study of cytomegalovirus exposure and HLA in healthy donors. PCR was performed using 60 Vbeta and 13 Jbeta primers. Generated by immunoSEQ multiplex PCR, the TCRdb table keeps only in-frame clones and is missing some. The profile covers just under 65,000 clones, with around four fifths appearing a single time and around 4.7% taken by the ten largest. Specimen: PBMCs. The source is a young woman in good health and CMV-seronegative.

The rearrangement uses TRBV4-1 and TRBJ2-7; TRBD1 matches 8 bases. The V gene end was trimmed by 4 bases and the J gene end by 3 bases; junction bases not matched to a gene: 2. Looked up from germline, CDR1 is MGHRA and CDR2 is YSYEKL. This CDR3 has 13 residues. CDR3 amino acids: CASSLGQGYEQYF. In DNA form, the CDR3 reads TGCGCCAGCAGCCTCGGACAGGGCTACGAGCAGTACTTC.

The CDR3 coding sequence is TGCAGCGTTGAGGGGCGCACTGAAGCTTTCTTT. This gives the protein CSVEGRTEAFF. V usage is TRBV29-1 and J usage is TRBJ1-1, with D tentatively TRBD1 (5 bases). The CDR3 loop spans 11 amino acids. V lost 3 bases and J 4 bases, leaving 6 bases between the germline ends. The germline CDR1 and CDR2 sequences are SQVTM and ANQGSEA. Filled out from reference TRBV29-1 and TRBJ1-1, the complete variable domain reads SAVISQKPSRDICQRGTSLTIQCQVDSQVTMMFWYRQQPGQSLTLIATANQGSEATYESGFVIDKFPISRPNLTFSTLTVSNMSPEDSSIYLCSVEGRTEAFFGQGTRLTVV.

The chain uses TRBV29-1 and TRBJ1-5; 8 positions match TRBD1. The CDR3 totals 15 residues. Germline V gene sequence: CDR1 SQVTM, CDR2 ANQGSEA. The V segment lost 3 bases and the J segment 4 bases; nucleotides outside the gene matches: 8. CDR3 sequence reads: CSVEEGQGLNQPQHF. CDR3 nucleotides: TGCAGCGTTGAGGAAGGACAGGGTCTAAATCAGCCCCAGCATTTT.

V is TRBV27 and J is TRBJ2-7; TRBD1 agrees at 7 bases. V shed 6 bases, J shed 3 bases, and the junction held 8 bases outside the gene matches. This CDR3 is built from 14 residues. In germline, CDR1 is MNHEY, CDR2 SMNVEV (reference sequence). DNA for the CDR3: TGTGCCAGCAGCGTGGACAGGACCTACTACGAGCAGTACTTC. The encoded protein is CASSVDRTYYEQYF.

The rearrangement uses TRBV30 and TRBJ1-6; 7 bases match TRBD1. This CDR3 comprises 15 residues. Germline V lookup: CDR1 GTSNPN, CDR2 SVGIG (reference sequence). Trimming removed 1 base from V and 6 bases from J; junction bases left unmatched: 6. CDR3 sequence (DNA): TGTGCCTGGAGTGCACACTACAGGGGTAATTCACCCCTCCACTTT. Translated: CAWSAHYRGNSPLHF. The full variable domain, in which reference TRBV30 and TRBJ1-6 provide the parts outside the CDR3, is SQTIHQWPATLVQPVGSPLSLECTVEGTSNPNLYWYRQAAGRGLQLLFYSVGIGQISSEVPQNLSASRPQDRQFILSSKKLLLSDSGFYLCAWSAHYRGNSPLHFGNGTRLTVT.